Listed here are 14 T cell receptor beta chains from one sample, sequenced in a study of tumor-infiltrating lymphocytes in primary liver carcinoma. Synthesis of TCR beta cDNA was carried out from about 500 ng total RNA with a constant-region primer. ARM-PCR, slightly modified, supplied the TCR beta libraries through three nested multiplex PCR rounds. Forward primers for TRBV1-TRBV30 and a C-beta reverse primer served the first two PCR rounds, at about 11 cycles each. One entry per CDR3 protein results from TCRdb running MiXCR on the multiplex PCR reads. The data show about 310,000 distinct CDR3 sequences, with about 60% seen just once and approximately 9% held by the top ten. The researchers obtained blood RNA from unsorted whole blood and also extracted germline DNA. The material sequenced was peripheral blood. The receptor set was obtained from a man between 35 and 55 years old with primary liver carcinoma and hepatitis B virus infection.

This clonotype was detected only once. Mismatch with germline at one junction end may stem from a read error. V usage is TRBV5-1 and J usage is TRBJ2-6; TRBD1 might be the D (6 bases). Germline V CDR1 and CDR2: SGHRS, YFSETQ. The CDR3 contains 16 residues. The CDR3: CASTLVNRAGANVLTF. CDR3 DNA: TGCGCCAGCACCTTGGTAAACAGGGCTGGGGCCAACGTCCTGACTTTC. Looking up the rest from reference TRBV5-1 and TRBJ2-6 gives the full variable domain: KAGVTQTPRYLIKTRGQQVTLSCSPISGHRSVSWYQQTPGQGLQFLFEYFSETQRNKGNFPGRFSGRQFSNSRSEMNVSTLELGDSALYLCASTLVNRAGANVLTFGAGSRLTVL.

Remarks on this clonotype: A clone one base away is much larger, so this may be a read error. The chain employs TRBV4-3 and TRBJ2-2, with D possibly TRBD1 on 5 matching bases. Germline V gives CDR1 LGHNA, CDR2 YSLEER. This CDR3 spans 16 amino acids. CDR3 sequence: CANSQVWQGIGGELFF. CDR3 in DNA: TGCGCCAACAGCCAAGTCTGGCAGGGAATAGGCGGGGAGCTGTTTTTT.

As for this clonotype: One end of the junction varies from germline; a read error may be responsible. This chain links TRBV11-2 with TRBJ2-1; no clear D. Germline V gene sequence: CDR1 SGHAT, CDR2 FQNNGV. This CDR3 contains 12 residues. CDR3 DNA: TGTGCCAGGAGCTTACATGGGAATGAGCAGTTCTTC. As protein: CARSLHGNEQFF.

This clonotype was seen a handful of times. The V gene is TRBV4-3, the J gene TRBJ2-2; 7 nucleotides line up with TRBD1. The V gene's germline CDR1 is LGHNA and CDR2 YSLEER. With 0 bases clipped from V and 5 bases from J, the junction kept 6 bases outside the gene matches. This CDR3 has 16 amino acids. Here the CDR3 reads CASSQDRTGSTGELFF. Written as DNA, the CDR3 is TGCGCCAGCAGCCAAGACCGGACAGGAAGTACCGGGGAGCTGTTTTTT.

This clonotype was seen just once. This chain uses TRBV28 with TRBJ1-5; tentatively, D is TRBD1 (6 bases). Germline loops: CDR1 MDHEN, CDR2 SYDVKM. The CDR3 totals 13 residues. V dropped 7 bases and J dropped 4 bases, with 11 bases sitting between them. This CDR3 reads CASKTGRNQPQHF. The DNA of the CDR3 is TGTGCCAGCAAGACAGGACGAAATCAGCCCCAGCATTTT.

This chain uses TRBV11-2 with TRBJ2-1, with TRBD2 matching over 10 bases. Germline trimming cut 8 bases from V and 6 bases from J; bases unmatched to any gene: 13. The CDR3 totals 16 residues. Germline values: CDR1 SGHAT, CDR2 FQNNGV. CDR3 sequence (DNA): TGTGCCAGCGGTTCCCTAACTAGCGGGAAGGCCAATGAGCAGTTCTTC. Translation gives CASGSLTSGKANEQFF.

Turning to this clonotype: A much larger clone differs from this one at a single base, so this may be a read error. The CDR3 is CVSSYGLGGLGDEQYF. The CDR3, as DNA: TGTGTCAGCAGTTACGGGTTGGGGGGCCTAGGCGACGAGCAGTACTTC. The genes are TRBV6-6 and TRBJ2-7; D may be TRBD1 or TRBD2 (6 bases each). The germline V gene has CDR1 MNHNY and CDR2 SVGAGI (reference sequence). CDR3 length equals 16 residues.

About this clonotype itself: A read error is possible here, since a much larger clone lies one base away. The chain carries TRBV6-6 and TRBJ1-1, with 7 bases that match TRBD1. This CDR3 contains 13 residues. In germline, CDR1 is MNHNY, CDR2 SVGAGI (reference sequence). CDR3 residues: CVSSYRGVTEAFF. CDR3 coding DNA: TGTGTCAGCAGTTACAGGGGAGTTACTGAAGCTTTCTTT.

This clonotype has only one observation. This could be a read error, since a much larger clone is one nucleotide away. This chain connects TRBV10-3 to TRBJ1-2; D is possibly TRBD1 (5 bases). The CDR3 has 14 amino acids. Germline-derived CDR1 and CDR2 are ENHRY and SYGVKD. Trimming took 0 bases from V and 4 from J, leaving 9 bases between them. CDR3 loop: CAISESRGSYGYTF. The CDR3 bases are TGTGCCATCAGTGAGTCGCGGGGGAGCTATGGCTACACCTTC.

The chain has TRBV30 and TRBJ2-6; no definite D call. The V end lost 4 bases, the J end lost 0 bases, and 4 bases lay between the germline ends. Germline V gene data show CDR1 as GTSNPN and CDR2 as SVGIG (reference sequence). The CDR3 length is 13 residues. CDR3 protein: CAWKVSGANVLTF. CDR3 coding DNA: TGTGCCTGGAAGGTCTCTGGGGCCAACGTCCTGACTTTC. Full variable domain (remainder filled in from reference TRBV30 and TRBJ2-6): SQTIHQWPATLVQPVGSPLSLECTVEGTSNPNLYWYRQAAGRGLQLLFYSVGIGQISSEVPQNLSASRPQDRQFILSSKKLLLSDSGFYLCAWKVSGANVLTFGAGSRLTVL.

This clonotype was observed many times. The CDR3 DNA reads as TGTGCCAGCAGCTTAGTAATCAGTGGCGGGAGCCATACGAACACCGGGGAGCTGTTTTTT. It yields the protein CASSLVISGGSHTNTGELFF. The chain joins TRBV5-6 to TRBJ2-2; 7 nucleotides align to TRBD2. This CDR3 region has 20 residues. Germline V gives CDR1 SGHDT, CDR2 YYEEEE. V lost 2 bases, J lost 0 bases, and 16 bases stayed unmatched.

Comments on this clonotype: This may stem from a read error, because a much larger clone lies one nucleotide away. This chain joins TRBV29-1 and TRBJ2-1; D possibly corresponds to TRBD1 (5 bases). V was shortened by 8 bases and J by 4 bases, with 15 bases between the two germline ends. The germline gives CDR1 SQVTM, CDR2 ANQGSEA. The CDR3 runs 13 residues. This CDR3 is CSLKHPGYNEQFF. DNA of the CDR3: TGCAGCCTAAAACACCCAGGGTACAATGAGCAGTTCTTC.

This chain links TRBV24-1 with TRBJ2-1; a possible D gene is TRBD1 (6 bases). CDR3 length: 15 residues. Germline assignment: CDR1 KGHDR and CDR2 SFDVKD. V dropped 0 bases and J dropped 8 bases, with 13 bases sitting between them. The CDR3: CATSDLRTAPYEQFF. In DNA form, the CDR3 reads TGTGCCACCAGTGATTTGAGGACAGCCCCTTATGAGCAGTTCTTC.

V gene TRBV28 combines with J gene TRBJ2-7, with D possibly being TRBD2 (6 bases). Deletions cut 2 bases from V and 0 bases from J, with 8 bases between. The CDR3 extends over 14 amino acids. CDR1 MDHEN and CDR2 SYDVKM come from the germline V gene. CDR3 in amino acids: CASSLGDFSYEQYF. CDR3 nucleotides: TGTGCCAGCAGTTTAGGGGACTTCTCCTACGAGCAGTACTTC.